This TCR beta chain was sequenced during a study of technical replicates of blood from several donors. This CDR3 has 14 amino acids. Germline V gene data show CDR1 as SGHTA and CDR2 as FQGTGA. J was trimmed by 2 bases and V by 8 bases; bases with no gene match: 4. The method was immunoSEQ multiplex PCR; TCRdb's version includes in-frame clones alone and lacks a portion of them. This sample has approximately 75,000 clones, with nearly 98% found just once. The chain joins TRBV7-3 to TRBJ1-2; 11 bases match TRBD1. Sequencing was performed on T cells isolated from PBMCs. The TCR comes from a human donor in good health. Here the CDR3 DNA reads TGTGCCAGCGGGGGACAGGGGGAAAACTATGGCTACACCTTC. It encodes CASGGQGENYGYTF.